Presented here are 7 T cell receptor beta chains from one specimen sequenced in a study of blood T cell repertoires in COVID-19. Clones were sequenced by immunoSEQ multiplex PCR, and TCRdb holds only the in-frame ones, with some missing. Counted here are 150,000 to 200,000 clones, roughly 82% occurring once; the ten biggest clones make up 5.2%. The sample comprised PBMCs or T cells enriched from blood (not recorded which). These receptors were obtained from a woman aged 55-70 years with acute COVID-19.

As DNA, the CDR3 is TGTGCCACCAGTGATGACCGGGACAGGGGGCTTGGCTACACCTTC. Amino acids: CATSDDRDRGLGYTF. The rearrangement uses TRBV24-1 and TRBJ1-2; 12 bases match TRBD1. CDR3 length equals 15 residues. CDR1 and CDR2 from the germline V gene are KGHDR and SFDVKD. V lost 3 bases, J lost 7 bases, and 5 bases stayed unmatched.

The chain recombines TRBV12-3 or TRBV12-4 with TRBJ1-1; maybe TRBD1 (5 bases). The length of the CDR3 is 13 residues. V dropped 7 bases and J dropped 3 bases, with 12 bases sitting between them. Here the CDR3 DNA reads TGTGCCAGCACTCGCAGGGATTACACTGAAGCTTTCTTT. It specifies CASTRRDYTEAFF.

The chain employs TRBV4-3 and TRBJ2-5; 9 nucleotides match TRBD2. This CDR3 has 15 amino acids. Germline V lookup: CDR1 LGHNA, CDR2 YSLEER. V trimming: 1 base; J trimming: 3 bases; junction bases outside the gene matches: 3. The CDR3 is CASSQVLAGKETQYF. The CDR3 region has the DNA TGCGCCAGCAGCCAAGTGCTAGCGGGGAAAGAGACCCAGTACTTC.

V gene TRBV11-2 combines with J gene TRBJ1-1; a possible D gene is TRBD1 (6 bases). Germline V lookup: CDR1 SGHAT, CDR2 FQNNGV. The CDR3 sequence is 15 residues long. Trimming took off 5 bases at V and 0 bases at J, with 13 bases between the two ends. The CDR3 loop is CASSLTDSLNTEAFF. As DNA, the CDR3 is TGTGCCAGCAGCCTAACGGACAGTTTGAACACTGAAGCTTTCTTT.

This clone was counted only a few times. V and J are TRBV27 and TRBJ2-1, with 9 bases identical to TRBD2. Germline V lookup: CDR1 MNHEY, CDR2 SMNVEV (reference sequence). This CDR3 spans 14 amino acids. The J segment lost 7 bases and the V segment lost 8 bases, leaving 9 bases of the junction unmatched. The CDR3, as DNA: TGTGCCAGCGGTGGGGTTAGCGGGAGAAATGAGCAGTTCTTC. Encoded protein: CASGGVSGRNEQFF.

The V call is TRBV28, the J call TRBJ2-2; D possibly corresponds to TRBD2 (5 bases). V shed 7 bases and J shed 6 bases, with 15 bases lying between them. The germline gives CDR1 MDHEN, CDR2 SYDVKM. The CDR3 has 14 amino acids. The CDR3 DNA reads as TGTGCCAGCATAACATCGGGATGGGCCGGGGAGCTGTTTTTT. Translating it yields CASITSGWAGELFF.

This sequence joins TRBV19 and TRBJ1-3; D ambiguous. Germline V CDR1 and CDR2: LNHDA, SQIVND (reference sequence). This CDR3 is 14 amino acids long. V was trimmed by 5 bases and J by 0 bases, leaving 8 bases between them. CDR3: CASSDGSSGNTIYF. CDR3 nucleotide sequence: TGTGCCAGTAGTGACGGGAGCTCTGGAAACACCATATATTTT.